The clone carrying this T cell receptor beta chain was recorded many times. This sample stems from a study of T-cell reconstitution after alpha-beta-depleted transplantation in children. Molecular barcoding with unique molecular identifiers was used for the TCRbeta library. From the PCR reads, TCRdb called clonotypes with MiXCR, one entry per CDR3 protein. The sample includes fewer than 550,000 distinct CDR3 sequences, under 12% seen only once; the top ten take roughly 2%. The sample in question was PBMCs, obtained before TCRalphabeta/CD19-depleted stem cell transplant. This receptor was obtained from a child aged 2-15 years with inherited bone marrow failure, due to receive a stem cell transplant.

The CDR3 region is CASTPGLPSYNEQFF. The CDR3 coding sequence is TGTGCCAGCACGCCGGGACTACCTTCCTACAATGAGCAGTTCTTC. This chain joins TRBV12-3 or TRBV12-4 and TRBJ2-1; 7 bases agree with TRBD2. The CDR3 runs to 15 residues. V lost 7 bases, J lost 1 base, and 7 bases stayed unmatched.